A selection of T cell receptor beta chains follows, all from one sample in a study of post-analysis software for immune sequencing data. MiXCR, applied by TCRdb to the PCR reads, yields one record per CDR3 protein. The sample consists of 750,000 to 950,000 distinct CDR3 sequences, 53% of them appearing once. The sequenced sample was blood. The source of these receptors is a girl aged 5-17 years with multiple sclerosis. CDR3s include the opening cysteine and the closing phenylalanine or tryptophan. Clone size is stated in some rows and not others, as once, few, many or a class when expanded.

J gene: TRBJ2-4
V gene: TRBV25-1
clone size: -
CDR3 protein: CAGSGSSRGSITKNIQYF

J gene: TRBJ2-7
V gene: TRBV9
clone size: -
CDR3 protein: CASSARGISAYEQYF

J gene: TRBJ2-7
V gene: TRBV12-3/TRBV12-4
clone size: few
CDR3 protein: CASSFRFYEQYF

J gene: TRBJ1-2
V gene: TRBV7-9
clone size: -
CDR3 protein: CASSPGRSEAYGYTF

J gene: TRBJ1-1
V gene: TRBV10-2
clone size: -
CDR3 protein: CATKGGRGLMNTEAFF

J gene: TRBJ1-2
V gene: TRBV7-2
clone size: -
CDR3 protein: CASSIGLAEYGYTF

J gene: TRBJ1-2
V gene: TRBV29-1
clone size: -
CDR3 protein: CSGGGQGGYGYTF

J gene: TRBJ2-7
V gene: TRBV5-6
clone size: -
CDR3 protein: CASSLSGRTKLDSYEQYF

J gene: TRBJ1-4
V gene: TRBV6-5
clone size: -
CDR3 protein: CASVGGYGGRNEKLFF

J gene: TRBJ2-6
V gene: TRBV3-1
clone size: -
CDR3 protein: CASSRIPGANVLTF

J gene: TRBJ2-3
V gene: TRBV5-1
clone size: -
CDR3 protein: CASSLDGDRTDTQYF

J gene: TRBJ2-6
V gene: TRBV5-1
clone size: -
CDR3 protein: CASSLVQWAGKISGANVLTF

J gene: TRBJ2-1
V gene: TRBV12-3/TRBV12-4
clone size: -
CDR3 protein: CASSLQGAVHNEQFF

J gene: TRBJ2-7
V gene: TRBV29-1
clone size: -
CDR3 protein: CSVEDPDRTSGAYEQYF

J gene: TRBJ2-6
V gene: TRBV28
clone size: -
CDR3 protein: CASSHLSGANVLTF